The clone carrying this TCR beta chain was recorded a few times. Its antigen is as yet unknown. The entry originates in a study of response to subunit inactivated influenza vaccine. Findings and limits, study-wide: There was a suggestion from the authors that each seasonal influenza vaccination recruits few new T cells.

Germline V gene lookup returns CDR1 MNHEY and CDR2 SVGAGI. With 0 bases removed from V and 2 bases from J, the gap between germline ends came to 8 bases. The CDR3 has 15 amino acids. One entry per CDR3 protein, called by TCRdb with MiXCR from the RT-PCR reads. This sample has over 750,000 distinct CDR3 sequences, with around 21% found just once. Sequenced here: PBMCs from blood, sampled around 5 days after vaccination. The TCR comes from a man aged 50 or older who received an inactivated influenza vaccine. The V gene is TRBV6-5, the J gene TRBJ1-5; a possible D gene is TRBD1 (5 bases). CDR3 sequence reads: CASSYSGTGNQPQHF. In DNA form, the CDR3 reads TGTGCCAGCAGTTACTCGGGGACCGGCAATCAGCCCCAGCATTTT.